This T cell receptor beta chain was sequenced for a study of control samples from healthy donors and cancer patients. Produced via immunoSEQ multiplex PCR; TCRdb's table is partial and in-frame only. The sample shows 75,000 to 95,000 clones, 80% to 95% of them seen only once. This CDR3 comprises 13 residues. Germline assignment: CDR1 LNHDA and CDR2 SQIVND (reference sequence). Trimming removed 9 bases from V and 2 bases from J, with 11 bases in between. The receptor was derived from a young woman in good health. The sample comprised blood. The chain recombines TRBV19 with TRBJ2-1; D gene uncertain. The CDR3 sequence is CASQAVPYNEQFF. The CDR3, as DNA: TGTGCCAGCCAGGCGGTGCCCTACAATGAGCAGTTCTTC.